The next 5 T cell receptor beta chains were all read from a single sample in a study of cytomegalovirus exposure and HLA in healthy donors. In the PCR, 60 Vbeta and 13 Jbeta primers were used. Some clones are missing from TCRdb's copy, which holds only in-frame ones; the method was immunoSEQ multiplex PCR. The sample lists some 190,000 clones, roughly four fifths seen once, with around 3.2% in the top ten. What was sequenced was PBMCs. The receptors come from a woman in her twenties or thirties in good health and CMV-seropositive.

V is TRBV5-4 and J is TRBJ2-1, with 11 bases aligning to TRBD2. This CDR3 region has 15 residues. V dropped 5 bases and J dropped 1; count of bases not matched to a gene: 2. CDR1 and CDR2 (germline): SGHNT, YYREEE (reference sequence). CDR3 sequence reads: CASRRTSGSYNEQFF. The CDR3 DNA sequence: TGTGCCAGCAGACGGACTAGCGGGTCCTACAATGAGCAGTTCTTC.

The V call is TRBV10-2, the J call TRBJ2-7, with 10 bases aligning to TRBD1. Looked up from germline, CDR1 is WSHSY and CDR2 is SAAADI. The CDR3 runs to 12 residues. V was clipped by 11 bases and J by 3 bases; unmatched bases: 4. CDR3: CASRDRGYEQYF. DNA of the CDR3: TGCGCCTCGAGGGACAGGGGCTACGAGCAGTACTTC.

The J gene is TRBJ2-2, the V gene TRBV11-2; weak D call: TRBD2 (6 bases). This CDR3 contains 14 residues. Germline CDR1 is SGHAT and CDR2 is FQNNGV. V lost 10 bases and J 2 bases, leaving 14 bases between the germline ends. CDR3 in amino acids: CATAGTVNTGELFF. The CDR3 coding sequence is TGTGCCACCGCAGGGACTGTCAACACCGGGGAGCTGTTTTTT.

This chain connects TRBV11-2 to TRBJ2-1; 10 bases align to TRBD2. This CDR3 is built from 15 residues. Per germline, CDR1 SGHAT and CDR2 FQNNGV. J gave up 7 bases and V 1 base, and 4 bases lay outside the gene matches. The CDR3 is CASSLASGRRNEQFF. CDR3 DNA: TGTGCCAGCAGCTTAGCTAGCGGGAGAAGAAATGAGCAGTTCTTC.

CDR3 in amino acids: CASSIADRGTNEKLFF. The CDR3 DNA sequence: TGTGCCAGTAGTATAGCGGACAGGGGTACTAATGAAAAACTGTTTTTT. This chain uses TRBV19 with TRBJ1-4; 9 bases are a match to TRBD1. V gave up 1 base and J gave up 2 bases; unmatched junction bases: 2. This CDR3 has 16 amino acids. CDR1 and CDR2 from the germline V gene are LNHDA and SQIVND (reference sequence). The full variable domain, in which reference TRBV19 and TRBJ1-4 provide the parts outside the CDR3, is DGGITQSPKYLFRKEGQNVTLSCEQNLNHDAMYWYRQDPGQGLRLIYYSQIVNDFQKGDIAEGYSVSREKKESFPLTVTSAQKNPTAFYLCASSIADRGTNEKLFFGSGTQLSVL.